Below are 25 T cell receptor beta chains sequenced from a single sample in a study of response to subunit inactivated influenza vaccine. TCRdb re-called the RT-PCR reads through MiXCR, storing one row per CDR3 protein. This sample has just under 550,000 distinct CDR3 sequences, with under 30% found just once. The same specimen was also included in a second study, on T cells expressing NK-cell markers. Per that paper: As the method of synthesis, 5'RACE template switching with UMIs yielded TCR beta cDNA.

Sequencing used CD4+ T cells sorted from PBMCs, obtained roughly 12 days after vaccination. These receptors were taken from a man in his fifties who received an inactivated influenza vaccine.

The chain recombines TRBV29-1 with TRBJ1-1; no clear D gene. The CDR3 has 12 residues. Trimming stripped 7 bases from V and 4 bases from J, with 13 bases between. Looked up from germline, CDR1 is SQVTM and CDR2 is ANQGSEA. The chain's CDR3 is CSAAGWATEAFF. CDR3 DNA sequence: TGCAGCGCTGCGGGGTGGGCCACTGAAGCTTTCTTT.

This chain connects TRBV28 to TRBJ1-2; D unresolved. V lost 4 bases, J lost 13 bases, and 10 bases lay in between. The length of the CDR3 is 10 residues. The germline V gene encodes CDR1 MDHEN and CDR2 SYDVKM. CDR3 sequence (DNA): TGTGCCAGCAGTTCTCGGAGGGTCACCTTC. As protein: CASSSRRVTF.

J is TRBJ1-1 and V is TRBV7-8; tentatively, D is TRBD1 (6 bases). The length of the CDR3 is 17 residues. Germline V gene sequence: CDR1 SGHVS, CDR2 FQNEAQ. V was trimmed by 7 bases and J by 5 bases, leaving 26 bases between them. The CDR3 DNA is TGTGCCAGCACCCCAAGAGGGGGGGCGCAAATACGGACTGAAGCTTTCTTT. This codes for CASTPRGGAQIRTEAFF.

In DNA form, the CDR3 reads TGTGCCAGCAGCCAAGCGGGACAGGGTCCCTACGAGCAGTACTTC. Translation: CASSQAGQGPYEQYF. The chain links TRBV3-1 to TRBJ2-7; 9 bases agree with TRBD1. Germline CDR1 LGHDT, CDR2 YNNKEL (reference sequence). V gave up 1 base and J gave up 2 bases; unmatched junction bases: 3. This CDR3 region has 15 residues.

DNA for the CDR3: TGTGCCATCAGTCGGGGTGATTCTAGCACAGATACGCAGTATTTT. This encodes CAISRGDSSTDTQYF. The chain has TRBV10-3 and TRBJ2-3; possible D gene TRBD2, 5 bases. Germline V CDR1 and CDR2: ENHRY, SYGVKD. The CDR3 is made up of 15 amino acids. V was cut by 5 bases and J by 0 bases, with 12 bases left in between.

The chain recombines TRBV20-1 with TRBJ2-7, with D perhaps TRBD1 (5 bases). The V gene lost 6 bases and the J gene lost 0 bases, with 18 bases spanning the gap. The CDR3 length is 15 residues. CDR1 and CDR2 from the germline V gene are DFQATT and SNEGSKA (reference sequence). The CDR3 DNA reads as TGCAGTGCGGATCTCTGGGGCGGACGCTCCTACGAGCAGTACTTC. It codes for CSADLWGGRSYEQYF.

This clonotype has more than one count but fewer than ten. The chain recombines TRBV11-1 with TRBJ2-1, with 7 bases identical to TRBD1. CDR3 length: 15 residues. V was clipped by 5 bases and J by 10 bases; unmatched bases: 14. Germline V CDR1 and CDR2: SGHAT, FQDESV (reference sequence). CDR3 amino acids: CASSPRGQISPEQFF. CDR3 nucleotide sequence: TGTGCCAGCAGCCCCAGGGGACAGATATCCCCAGAGCAGTTCTTC.

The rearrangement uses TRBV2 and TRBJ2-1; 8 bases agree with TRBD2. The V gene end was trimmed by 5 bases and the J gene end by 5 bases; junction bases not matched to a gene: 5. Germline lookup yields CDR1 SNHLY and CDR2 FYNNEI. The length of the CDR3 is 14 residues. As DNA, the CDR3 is TGTGCCAGCAGTTTGAGCGGGAGCCACAATGAGCAGTTCTTC. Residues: CASSLSGSHNEQFF.

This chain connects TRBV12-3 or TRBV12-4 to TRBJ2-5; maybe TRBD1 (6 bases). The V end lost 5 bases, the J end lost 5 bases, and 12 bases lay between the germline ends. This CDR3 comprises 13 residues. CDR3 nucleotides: TGTGCCAGCAGTAACACAGGGTTGGAGACCCAGTACTTC. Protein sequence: CASSNTGLETQYF.

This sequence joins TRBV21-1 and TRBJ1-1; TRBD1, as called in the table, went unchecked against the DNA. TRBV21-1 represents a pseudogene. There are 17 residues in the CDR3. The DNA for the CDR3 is TGTGCCAGCAGCACCAAGGTCAGACAGGGCTGGGACACTGAAGCTTTCTTT. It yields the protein CASSTKVRQGWDTEAFF.

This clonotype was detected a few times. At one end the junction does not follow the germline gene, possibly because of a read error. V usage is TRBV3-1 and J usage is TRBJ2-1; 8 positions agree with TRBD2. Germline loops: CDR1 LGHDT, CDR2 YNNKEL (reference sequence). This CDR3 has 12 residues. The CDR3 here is CASSPERGGVIF. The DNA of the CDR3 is TGTGCCAGCAGCCCCGAACGGGGGGGCGTCATCTTC.

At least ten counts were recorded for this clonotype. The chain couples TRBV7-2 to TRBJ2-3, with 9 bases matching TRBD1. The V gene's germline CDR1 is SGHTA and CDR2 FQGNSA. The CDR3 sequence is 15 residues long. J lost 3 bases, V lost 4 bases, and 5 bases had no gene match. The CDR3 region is CASSSRQGGTDTQYF. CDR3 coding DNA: TGTGCCAGCAGCTCCCGACAGGGGGGAACAGATACGCAGTATTTT.

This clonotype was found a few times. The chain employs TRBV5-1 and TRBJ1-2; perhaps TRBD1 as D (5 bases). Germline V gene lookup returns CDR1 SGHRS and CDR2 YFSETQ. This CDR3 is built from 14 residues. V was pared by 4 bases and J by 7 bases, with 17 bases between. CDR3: CASSLPGTRGGYTF. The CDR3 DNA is TGCGCCAGCAGCCTACCAGGGACCCGAGGTGGCTACACCTTC.

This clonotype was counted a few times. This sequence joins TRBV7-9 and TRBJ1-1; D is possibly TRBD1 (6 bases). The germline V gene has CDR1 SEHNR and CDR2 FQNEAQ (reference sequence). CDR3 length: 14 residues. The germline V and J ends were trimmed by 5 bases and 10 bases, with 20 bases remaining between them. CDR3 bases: TGTGCCAGCAGCCTTATTGCTATTGGGACACGAGCTTTCTTT. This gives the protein CASSLIAIGTRAFF.

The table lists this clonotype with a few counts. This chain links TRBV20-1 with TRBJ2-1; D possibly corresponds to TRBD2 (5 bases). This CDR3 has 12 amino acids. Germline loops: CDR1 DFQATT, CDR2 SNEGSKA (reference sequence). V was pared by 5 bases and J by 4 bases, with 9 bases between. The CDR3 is CSASDSYNEQFF. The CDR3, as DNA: TGCAGTGCTTCGGACTCGTACAATGAGCAGTTCTTC.

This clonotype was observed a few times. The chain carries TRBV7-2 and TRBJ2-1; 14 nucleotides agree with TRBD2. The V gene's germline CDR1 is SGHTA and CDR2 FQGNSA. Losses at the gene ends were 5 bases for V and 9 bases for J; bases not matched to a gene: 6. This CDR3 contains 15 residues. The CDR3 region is CASSLGLAGEGEQFF. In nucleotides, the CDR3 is TGTGCCAGCAGCCTGGGACTAGCGGGAGAGGGTGAGCAGTTCTTC.

The CDR3 region is CASSLDPFGRAFF. In nucleotides, the CDR3 is TGTGCCAGCAGCTTAGATCCCTTCGGCAGGGCTTTCTTT. The chain recombines TRBV7-2 with TRBJ1-1; unclear D gene. This CDR3 contains 13 residues. The germline CDR1 and CDR2 sequences are SGHTA and FQGNSA. Deletions cut 1 base from V and 11 bases from J, with 14 bases between.

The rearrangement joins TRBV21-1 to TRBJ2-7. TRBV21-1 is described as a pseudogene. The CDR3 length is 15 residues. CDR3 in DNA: TGTGCCAGCAGCAAAGTGAGCTACTCGTACTACGAGCAGTACTTC. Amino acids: CASSKVSYSYYEQYF.

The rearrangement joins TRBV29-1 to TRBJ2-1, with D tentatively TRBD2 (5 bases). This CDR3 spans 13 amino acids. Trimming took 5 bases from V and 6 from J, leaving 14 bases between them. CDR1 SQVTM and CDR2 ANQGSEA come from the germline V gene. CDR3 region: CSVPVGRVNEQFF. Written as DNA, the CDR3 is TGCAGCGTTCCCGTAGGGCGGGTCAATGAGCAGTTCTTC.

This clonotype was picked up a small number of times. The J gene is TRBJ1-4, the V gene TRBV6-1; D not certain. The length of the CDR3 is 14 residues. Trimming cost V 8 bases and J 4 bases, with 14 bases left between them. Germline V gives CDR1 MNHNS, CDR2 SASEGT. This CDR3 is CASSTRSFNEKLFF. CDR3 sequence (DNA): TGTGCCAGCTCGACCCGCAGCTTTAATGAAAAACTGTTTTTT.

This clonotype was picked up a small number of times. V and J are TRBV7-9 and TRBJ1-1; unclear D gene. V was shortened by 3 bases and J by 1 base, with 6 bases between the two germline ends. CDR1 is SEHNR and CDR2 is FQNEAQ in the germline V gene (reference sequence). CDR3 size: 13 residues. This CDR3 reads CASSFETNTEAFF. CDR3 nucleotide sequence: TGTGCCAGCAGCTTCGAAACGAACACTGAAGCTTTCTTT.

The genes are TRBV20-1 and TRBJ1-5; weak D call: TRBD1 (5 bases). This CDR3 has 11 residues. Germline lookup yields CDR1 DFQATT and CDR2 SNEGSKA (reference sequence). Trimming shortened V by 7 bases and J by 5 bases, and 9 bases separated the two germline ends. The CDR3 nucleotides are TGCAGTGTGGGGGACGATCAGCCCCAGCATTTT. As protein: CSVGDDQPQHF.

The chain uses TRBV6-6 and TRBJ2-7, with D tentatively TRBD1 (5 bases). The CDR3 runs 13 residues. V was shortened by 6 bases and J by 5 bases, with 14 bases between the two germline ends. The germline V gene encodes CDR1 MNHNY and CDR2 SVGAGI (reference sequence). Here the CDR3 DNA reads TGTGCCAGCAGCCCCAGGGTGAGCCACGAGCAGTACTTC. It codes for CASSPRVSHEQYF.

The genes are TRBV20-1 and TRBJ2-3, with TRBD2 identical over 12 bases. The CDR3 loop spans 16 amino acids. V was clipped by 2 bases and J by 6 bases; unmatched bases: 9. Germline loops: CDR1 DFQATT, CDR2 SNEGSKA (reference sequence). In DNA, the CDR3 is TGCAGTGCTAGACCGACTAGCGGGGGATCCCCGGATACGCAGTATTTT. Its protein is CSARPTSGGSPDTQYF.

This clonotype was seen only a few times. CDR3 amino acids: CASSQDPLRSSYNEQFF. CDR3 coding DNA: TGTGCCAGCAGCCAAGATCCCCTGCGGAGCTCCTACAATGAGCAGTTCTTC. The genes are TRBV4-2 and TRBJ2-1; D is undetermined. CDR3 length: 17 amino acids. Trimming stripped 0 bases from V and 0 bases from J, with 12 bases between. Per germline, CDR1 LGHNA and CDR2 YNFKEQ.